The 12 T cell receptor beta chains below were found in one sample sequenced in a study of T cell changes during pregnancy in multiple sclerosis. Libraries were prepared by immunoSEQ multiplex PCR; TCRdb keeps only in-frame clonotypes and omits some of them. The sample contains 70,000 to 100,000 clones, around 93% of which appear only once. Sequenced material: peripheral blood, taken in the first trimester of pregnancy. The receptors shown here come from a female donor with multiple sclerosis, enrolled in a pregnancy study.

The genes are TRBV19 and TRBJ1-5, with a tentative D call TRBD1 (5 bases). Germline V lookup: CDR1 LNHDA, CDR2 SQIVND (reference sequence). The CDR3 is made up of 15 amino acids. With 10 bases removed from V and 0 bases from J, the gap between germline ends came to 16 bases. CDR3 amino acids: CATTPGISSNQPQHF. CDR3 nucleotide sequence: TGTGCCACCACGCCAGGGATCAGTAGCAATCAGCCCCAGCATTTT.

The J gene is TRBJ2-2, the V gene TRBV7-6; 10 bases fit TRBD2. V shed 4 bases, J shed 5 bases, and the junction held 1 base outside the gene matches. CDR3 length: 14 amino acids. Germline V gene data show CDR1 as SGHVS and CDR2 as FNYEAQ. The CDR3 region is CASSSSGGTGELFF. In DNA, the CDR3 is TGTGCCAGCAGCTCTAGCGGGGGTACCGGGGAGCTGTTTTTT. Drawing the rest from reference TRBV7-6 and TRBJ2-2, the complete variable domain is GAGVSQSPRYKVTKRGQDVALRCDPISGHVSLYWYRQALGQGPEFLTYFNYEAQQDKSGLPNDRFSAERPEGSISTLTIQRTEQRDSAMYRCASSSSGGTGELFFGEGSRLTVL.

The rearrangement links TRBV6-6 to TRBJ2-5, with 10 nucleotides matching TRBD1. The better agreement between TRBJ2-7 and the DNA end casts doubt on the J call. The CDR3 runs 15 residues. Germline values: CDR1 MNHNY, CDR2 SVGAGI (reference sequence). CDR3 in DNA: TGTGCCAGCAGTTACTCAGACAGGGGGCCCTACGAGCAGTACTTC. This sequence encodes CASSYSDRGPYEQYF.

This clone was seen a single time. The chain links TRBV6-5 to TRBJ2-7; D may be TRBD2 (6 bases). V gave up 3 bases and J gave up 0 bases, with 9 bases separating them. Germline V lookup: CDR1 MNHEY, CDR2 SVGAGI. This CDR3 has 14 amino acids. For the CDR3, the DNA is TGTGCCAGCAGTTATAATAGCGGCTCCTACGAGCAGTACTTC. Its translation is CASSYNSGSYEQYF.

The genes are TRBV29-1 and TRBJ2-2, with unresolved D. The V and J ends lost 4 bases and 2 bases respectively, with 11 bases between them. Germline-derived CDR1 and CDR2 are SQVTM and ANQGSEA. CDR3 size: 14 residues. The CDR3 spells CSVALRLNTGELFF. In DNA form, the CDR3 reads TGCAGCGTTGCATTGCGACTTAACACCGGGGAGCTGTTTTTT.

V gene TRBV19 combines with J gene TRBJ1-3, with D hard to call. V lost 10 bases and J 0 bases, leaving 7 bases between the germline ends. Germline-derived CDR1 and CDR2 are LNHDA and SQIVND (reference sequence). The CDR3 has 12 residues. The CDR3 DNA sequence: TGTGCCACCCTCGGCTCTGGAAACACCATATATTTT. It codes for CATLGSGNTIYF.

The rearrangement joins TRBV5-1 to TRBJ2-7; tentatively, D is TRBD2 (5 bases). Germline V CDR1 and CDR2: SGHRS, YFSETQ. Trimming took 1 base from V and 4 from J, leaving 18 bases between them. This CDR3 comprises 16 residues. CDR3: CASSLYRGSEGYEQYF. CDR3 sequence (DNA): TGCGCCAGCAGCTTGTACAGAGGAAGTGAGGGTTACGAGCAGTACTTC.

V gene TRBV6-4 combines with J gene TRBJ1-1; D possibly corresponds to TRBD1 (6 bases). This CDR3 has 13 residues. Germline lookup yields CDR1 MRHNA and CDR2 SNTAGT. Trimming stripped 4 bases from V and 2 bases from J, with 8 bases between. CDR3 in amino acids: CASSGGGNTEAFF. The CDR3 DNA reads as TGTGCCAGCAGTGGGGGGGGCAACACTGAAGCTTTCTTT.

This clone has just a few counts. The rearrangement uses TRBV7-6 and TRBJ2-7, with 7 nucleotides matching TRBD1. This CDR3 spans 15 amino acids. Unmatched junction bases numbered 12, after V lost 10 bases and J lost 0 bases. Germline V CDR1 and CDR2: SGHVS, FNYEAQ. The CDR3: CATRRGQADSYEQYF. For the CDR3, the DNA is TGTGCCACTCGAAGGGGGCAGGCCGACTCCTACGAGCAGTACTTC.

This clone was picked up one time. The genes are TRBV18 and TRBJ2-7, with D possibly TRBD1 on 5 matching bases. Germline CDR1 is KGHSH and CDR2 is LQKENI. The CDR3 has 17 amino acids. Trimming left V 0 bases short and J 2 bases short, with 17 bases between. CDR3 loop: CASSPPPLTELTYEQYF. The CDR3 coding sequence is TGTGCCAGCTCACCACCTCCATTGACAGAGCTAACCTACGAGCAGTACTTC.

The rearrangement links TRBV5-8 to TRBJ2-1; D not certain. This CDR3 is built from 16 residues. CDR1 and CDR2 from the germline V gene are SGHTS and YDEGEE. V was cut by 2 bases and J by 0 bases, with 12 bases left in between. In nucleotides, the CDR3 is TGTGCCAGCAGCTTTTCGTCCCTGAGCTCCTACAATGAGCAGTTCTTC. Protein: CASSFSSLSSYNEQFF.

The chain's CDR3 is CASSVGGRAGETQYF. CDR3 bases: TGTGCCAGCAGCGTAGGTGGAAGGGCGGGAGAGACCCAGTACTTC. The chain is built from TRBV9 and TRBJ2-5; the D gene is possibly TRBD2 (5 bases). This CDR3 spans 15 amino acids. The V and J ends lost 0 bases and 4 bases respectively, with 13 bases between them. Per the germline V gene, CDR1 is SGDLS and CDR2 is YYNGEE.